This TCR beta chain originates from a study of shared clonotypes between healthy human individuals. Looking at the study overall: Researchers assigned three CD4 naive, three CD4 memory, two CD8 naive and one CD8 memory plate to each donor.

This table comes from immunoSEQ multiplex PCR, and its TCRdb copy is limited to in-frame clones, with some not included. The table lists roughly 1,600,000 clones, approximately 98.5% of them singletons. The CDR3 has 14 amino acids. The V and J ends lost 2 bases and 7 bases, in that order; junction bases with no gene match: 7. Germline V gene sequence: CDR1 MNHEY, CDR2 SMNVEV (reference sequence). The gene calls are TRBV27 and TRBJ2-7; 8 bases line up with TRBD1. The sample consisted of naive CD4+ T cells sorted from blood. Subset here: CD45RA+ positively selected. This receptor was identified in a man between 25 and 39 years old in good health. The DNA of the CDR3 is TGTGCCAGCAGTTTAGCGGGACAGGAAACGGAGCAGTACTTC. Translating it yields CASSLAGQETEQYF.